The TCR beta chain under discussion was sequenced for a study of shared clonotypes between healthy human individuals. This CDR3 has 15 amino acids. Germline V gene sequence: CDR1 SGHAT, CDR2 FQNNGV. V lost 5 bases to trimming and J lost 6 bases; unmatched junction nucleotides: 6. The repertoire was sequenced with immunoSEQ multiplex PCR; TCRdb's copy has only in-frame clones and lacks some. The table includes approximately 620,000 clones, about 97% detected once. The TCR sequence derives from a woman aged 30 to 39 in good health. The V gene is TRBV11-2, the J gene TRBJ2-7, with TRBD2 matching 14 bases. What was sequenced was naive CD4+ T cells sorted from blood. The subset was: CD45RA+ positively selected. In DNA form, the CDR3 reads TGTGCCAGCAGCGCGGGACTAGCGGGAGTGTTCGAGCAGTACTTC. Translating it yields CASSAGLAGVFEQYF.